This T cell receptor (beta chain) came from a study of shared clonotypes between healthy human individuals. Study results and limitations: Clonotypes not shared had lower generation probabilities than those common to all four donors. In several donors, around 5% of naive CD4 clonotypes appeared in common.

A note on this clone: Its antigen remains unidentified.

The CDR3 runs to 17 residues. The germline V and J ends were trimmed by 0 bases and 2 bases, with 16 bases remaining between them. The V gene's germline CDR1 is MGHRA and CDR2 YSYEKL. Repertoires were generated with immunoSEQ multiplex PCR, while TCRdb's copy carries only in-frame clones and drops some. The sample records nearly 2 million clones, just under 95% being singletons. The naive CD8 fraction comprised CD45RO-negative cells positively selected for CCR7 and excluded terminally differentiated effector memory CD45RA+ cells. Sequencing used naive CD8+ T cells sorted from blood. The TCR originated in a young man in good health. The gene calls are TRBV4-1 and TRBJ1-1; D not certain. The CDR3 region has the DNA TGCGCCAGCAGCCAAGATTGGGCCACTTTGACAAACACTGAAGCTTTCTTT. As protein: CASSQDWATLTNTEAFF.